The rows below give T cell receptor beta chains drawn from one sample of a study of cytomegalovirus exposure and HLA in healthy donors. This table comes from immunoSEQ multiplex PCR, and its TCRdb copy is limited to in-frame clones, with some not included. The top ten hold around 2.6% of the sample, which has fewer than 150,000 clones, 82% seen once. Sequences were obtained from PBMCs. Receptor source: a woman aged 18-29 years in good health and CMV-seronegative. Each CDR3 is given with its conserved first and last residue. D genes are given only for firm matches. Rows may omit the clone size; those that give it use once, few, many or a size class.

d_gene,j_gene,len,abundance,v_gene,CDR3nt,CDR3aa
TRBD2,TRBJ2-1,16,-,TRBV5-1,TGCGCCAGCAGCTTGGGTGGGGGGGGACTATACAATGAGCAGTTCTTC,CASSLGGGGLYNEQFF
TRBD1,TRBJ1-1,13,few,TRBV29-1,TGCAGCGTTGTTGGGACAGGGGGCACTGAAGCTTTCTTT,CSVVGTGGTEAFF
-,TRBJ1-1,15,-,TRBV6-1,TGTGCCAGCAGTGACAACTCGGTCCAGAACACTGAAGCTTTCTTT,CASSDNSVQNTEAFF
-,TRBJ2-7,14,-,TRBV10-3,TGTGCCATCAGTGATTTGGTAGGTCAAAGGAGGCAGTACTTC,CAISDLVGQRRQYF
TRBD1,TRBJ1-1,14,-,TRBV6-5,TGTGCCAGCAGTTACGGGACAGCGAACACTGAAGCTTTCTTT,CASSYGTANTEAFF
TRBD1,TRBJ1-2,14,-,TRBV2,TGTGCCAGCAGGGGGACAGGGACCTTCTATGGCTACACCTTT,CASRGTGTFYGYTF
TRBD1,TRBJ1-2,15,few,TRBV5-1,TGCGCCAGCAGCCCCTACAGGGGCTCGGACTATGGCTACACCTTC,CASSPYRGSDYGYTF
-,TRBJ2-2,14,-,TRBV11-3,TGTGCCAGCAGCTTAGCCAGTGGCACCGGGGAGCTGTTTTTT,CASSLASGTGELFF
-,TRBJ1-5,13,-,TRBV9,TGTGCCAGCGGAGGGGAGCTTAATCAGCCCCAGCATTTT,CASGGELNQPQHF
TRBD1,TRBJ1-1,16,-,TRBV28,TGTGCCAGCAGTCCGGTAGGGGGCGGGGATTACACTGAAGCTTTCTTT,CASSPVGGGDYTEAFF
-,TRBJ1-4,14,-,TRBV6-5,TGTGCCAGCAGCGTAACTGCAACTAATGAAAAACTGTTTTTT,CASSVTATNEKLFF
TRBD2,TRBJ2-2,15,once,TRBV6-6,TGTGCCAGCAGTTTAACGGGAGGCGGGACCGGGGAGCTGTTTTTT,CASSLTGGGTGELFF
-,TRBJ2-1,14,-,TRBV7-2,TGTGCCAGCGCTGAAAGGAGCTCCTACAATGAGCAGTTCTTC,CASAERSSYNEQFF
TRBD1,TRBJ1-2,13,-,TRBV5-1,TGCGCCAGCAGCCCGGGGACAGGCTATGGCTACACCTTC,CASSPGTGYGYTF
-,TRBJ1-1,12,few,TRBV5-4,TGTGCCAGCAGCTTGGCCAAGAGAGAAGCTTTCTTT,CASSLAKREAFF
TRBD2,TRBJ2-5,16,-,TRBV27,TGTGCCAGCAGTTTTTCCTCACTAGCGCACCAAGAGACCCAGTACTTC,CASSFSSLAHQETQYF
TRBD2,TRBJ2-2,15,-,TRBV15,TGTGCCACCAGCCTCCTAGCGGGGGGAACCGGGGAGCTGTTTTTT,CATSLLAGGTGELFF